Presented here are 6 T cell receptor beta chains from one specimen sequenced in a study of T cells in tumors after PD-1 blockade. Data came from immunoSEQ multiplex PCR; TCRdb stores just in-frame clones and leaves some out. The profile shows around 12,000 clones, approximately 57% of them singletons. The source was tumor tissue, collected before anti-PD-1 treatment. The receptor source for this set is a human donor with basal cell carcinoma.

This chain connects TRBV27 to TRBJ1-1; the D gene is possibly TRBD1 (6 bases). V gave up 5 bases and J gave up 4 bases, with 14 bases separating them. The CDR3 loop spans 14 amino acids. Germline V lookup: CDR1 MNHEY, CDR2 SMNVEV (reference sequence). CDR3 DNA: TGTGCCAGCAGTACCACAGGGTCTAGCACTGAAGCTTTCTTT. Encoded protein: CASSTTGSSTEAFF.

Only a few counts were recorded for this clone. The V call is TRBV6-2 or TRBV6-3, the J call TRBJ2-7; 9 bases are shared with TRBD1. The CDR3 totals 17 residues. With V trimmed by 0 bases and J by 4 bases, 10 bases remained unmatched. Germline lookup yields CDR1 MNHEY and CDR2 SVGEGT. The CDR3: CASSYSTQQGARYEQYF. The CDR3 DNA is TGTGCCAGCAGTTACTCAACACAACAGGGGGCAAGGTACGAGCAGTACTTC.

Turning to this clone: A read error may account for a junction end that differs from germline. This chain links TRBV5-3 with TRBJ1-4; 11 bases line up with TRBD1. TRBV5-3 is an ORF; its function is uncertain. CDR3 size: 15 residues. The CDR3 DNA reads as TGTGCCAGAAGGGAGGGACAGGGGGAAAGGCGAAAAACTGTTTTT. It specifies CARREGQGERRKTVF.

This clone was counted between two and nine times. J is TRBJ2-6 and V is TRBV6-2 or TRBV6-3; D is uncertain. V dropped 5 bases and J dropped 2 bases, with 13 bases sitting between them. Germline lookup yields CDR1 MNHEY and CDR2 SVGEGT. This CDR3 is 16 amino acids long. CDR3 residues: CASSRPSVAGANVLTF. For the CDR3, the DNA is TGTGCCAGCAGTCGCCCATCGGTGGCTGGGGCCAACGTCCTGACTTTC.

The chain couples TRBV23-1 to TRBJ2-2; perhaps D is TRBD1 or TRBD2 (5 bases each). TRBV23-1 is marked as an open reading frame, function uncertain. V lost 0 bases and J 3 bases, leaving 11 bases between the germline ends. The CDR3 covers 16 residues. This chain's CDR3 is CASSQSPGADTGELFF. The CDR3 coding sequence is TGCGCCAGCAGTCAATCGCCCGGGGCGGACACCGGGGAGCTGTTTTTT.

Concerning this clone itself: One end of the junction does not line up with germline, which may come from a read error. Other nucleotide sequences in the sample specify the same CDR3. This chain connects TRBV4-2 to TRBJ1-1; no definite D call. This CDR3 has 13 residues. Germline V gene lookup returns CDR1 LGHNA and CDR2 YNFKEQ. As DNA, the CDR3 is TGTGCCAGCAGCCAGGTCACGAACACTGAGGCTTTCTTT. It yields the protein CASSQVTNTEAFF.